This is a list of T cell receptor beta chains from one sample in a study of T-cell memory formation after mild COVID-19. TCRdb passed the 5' RACE reads through MiXCR, listing each CDR3 protein once. This table holds approximately 580,000 distinct CDR3 sequences, about 20% found once. Specimen: PBMCs or a T cell subset sorted from them (not recorded which). The receptors here all came from an adult woman who had mild COVID-19 (a few samples of this study predate the infection). Cell type and time point are not known. CDR3s include the opening cysteine and the closing phenylalanine or tryptophan. The D gene is left open where the match is weak. Not all rows give a size; the values are once, few, many and, for expanded clones, a class.

>TRBV20-1|TRBD2|NA|TRBJ2-1
TGCAGTGCTAGAGATTCTCGGACTAGCGTCAACAATGAGCAGTTCTTC
CSARDSRTSVNNEQFF
>TRBV29-1|NA|few|TRBJ2-7
TGCAGCGTTGAAGGGACAGTTCCCTACGAGCAGTACTTC
CSVEGTVPYEQYF
>TRBV20-1|NA|NA|TRBJ2-5
TGCAGTGCTCCCCCGCCCCCAGGGAGGGAGACCCAGTACTTC
CSAPPPPGRETQYF
>TRBV11-2|TRBD2|few|TRBJ2-1
TGTGCCAGCAGCTTAACGCGGGAGGTAGGCGATGAGCAGTTCTTC
CASSLTREVGDEQFF
>TRBV24-1|TRBD1|NA|TRBJ2-3
TGTGCCACCAGCGGGCACCCTTTGGACAGGGGTGTCGCAGATACGCAGTATTTT
CATSGHPLDRGVADTQYF
>TRBV24-1|NA|NA|TRBJ2-5
TGTGCCACCAGCGCATCAGAGACCCAGTACTTC
CATSASETQYF
>TRBV15|TRBD2|NA|TRBJ2-1
TGTGCCACCAGCGGAATGACTAGCGGGAGAGTAACTGAGCAGTTCTTC
CATSGMTSGRVTEQFF
>TRBV12-3/TRBV12-4|TRBD2|few|TRBJ2-3
TGTGCCAGCAGTTTATGGAGCGGGAGTCCCCCAGATACGCAGTATTTT
CASSLWSGSPPDTQYF
>TRBV6-5|TRBD2|few|TRBJ2-1
TGTGCCAGCAGGAAGAGCGGGGGGGGTAATGAGCAGTTCTTC
CASRKSGGGNEQFF
>TRBV14|NA|NA|TRBJ1-1
TGTGCCAGCAGCCCTCCAGGGTTCTCGGCTTTCTTT
CASSPPGFSAFF
>TRBV19|NA|few|TRBJ1-5
TGTGCCAGTAGTATGAGGGGTTTGAATCAGCCCCAGCATTTT
CASSMRGLNQPQHF
>TRBV6-5|NA|NA|TRBJ1-6
TGTGCCAGCAGTTACTCGATTGGAACCCGAGCAAATTCACCCCTCCACTTT
CASSYSIGTRANSPLHF
>TRBV12-3/TRBV12-4|NA|NA|TRBJ1-1
TGTGCCAGCGGCCAACGTGGGAACACTGAAGCTTTCTTT
CASGQRGNTEAFF
>TRBV24-1|TRBD1|few|TRBJ2-5
TGTGCCACCAGTGATCCGGGACAGGGCCCCACTCTCCAAGAGACCCAGTACTTC
CATSDPGQGPTLQETQYF
>TRBV7-9|NA|NA|TRBJ2-3
TGTGCCAGCAGCTTACACGGACTAACCCCTAGCACAGATACGCAGTATTTT
CASSLHGLTPSTDTQYF
>TRBV19|TRBD2|NA|TRBJ2-5
TGTGCCAGTAGCTGGGGTAGCGGGAGCATGGGAGAGACCCAGTACTTC
CASSWGSGSMGETQYF
>TRBV5-1|NA|many|TRBJ2-1
TGCGCCAGCAGCTTGGGGGGCGTATACTCCTACAATGAGCAGTTCTTC
CASSLGGVYSYNEQFF
>TRBV29-1|NA|NA|TRBJ2-2
TGCAGCGTTTCGTTCGGCGGTACCGGGGAGCTGTTTTTT
CSVSFGGTGELFF
>TRBV6-5|NA|NA|TRBJ2-7
TGTGCCAGCAGCCGCGGTTGGGGGAGCTACGAGCAGTACTTC
CASSRGWGSYEQYF
>TRBV4-2|NA|few|TRBJ2-5
TGTGCCAGCAGCCCTTCGACTGGGTCCTTGAAAGAGACCCAGTACTTC
CASSPSTGSLKETQYF
>TRBV29-1|NA|NA|TRBJ1-1
TGCGTGGGGGGGCGATTGAACACTGAAGCTTTCTTT
CVGGRLNTEAFF
>TRBV6-5|NA|few|TRBJ1-1
TGTGCCAGCAGTTACGGCCCCGGCACCAACACTGAAGCTTTCTTT
CASSYGPGTNTEAFF
>TRBV14|NA|NA|TRBJ2-3
TGTGCCAGCAGCCCCTTGGGAGGACAGGGCACAGATACGCAGTATTTT
CASSPLGGQGTDTQYF
>TRBV5-7|TRBD1|NA|TRBJ1-1
TGTGCCAGCAGCTCTACACAGGACAGGGGGCTCGAAACTGAAGCTTTCTTT
CASSSTQDRGLETEAFF
>TRBV20-1|NA|NA|TRBJ2-5
TGCAGTGCTAGAGGAGGGGGACAAGAGACCCAGTACTTC
CSARGGGQETQYF
>TRBV12-3/TRBV12-4|NA|few|TRBJ2-7
TGTGCCAGCAGTTTGGACAGACGCGAGCAGTACTTC
CASSLDRREQYF
>TRBV7-8|NA|few|TRBJ2-1
TGTGCCAGCAGCTCACTTGGACGGTTCGACGAGCAGTTCTTC
CASSSLGRFDEQFF
>TRBV5-5|NA|many|TRBJ2-7
TGTGCCAGCAGCTTGGCCGGGCCGGGCGAGCAGTACTTC
CASSLAGPGEQYF
>TRBV5-5|NA|NA|TRBJ1-1
TGTGCCAGCAGCAGGGACACGGGCACTGAAGCTTTCTTT
CASSRDTGTEAFF
>TRBV4-3|TRBD2|NA|TRBJ2-1
TGCGCCAGCAGCCAAGAACCACTAGCGGGAGGGAAAGAGCAGTTCTTC
CASSQEPLAGGKEQFF
>TRBV24-1|NA|NA|TRBJ1-2
TGTGCCACCAGTGATCGAACAGGTTCCAAGTATGGCTACACCTTC
CATSDRTGSKYGYTF
>TRBV11-3|TRBD2|few|TRBJ2-5
TGTGCCAGCAGCACCCGGCTGCGGGGGAACCAAGAGACCCAGTACTTC
CASSTRLRGNQETQYF
>TRBV7-2|TRBD1|NA|TRBJ1-4
TGTGCCAGCAGCTTATACAGGGGGGCAACTAATGAAAAACTGTTTTTT
CASSLYRGATNEKLFF
>TRBV15|NA|NA|TRBJ2-7
TGTGCCACCAGCAGAGGACGGGAGTACGAGCAGTACTTC
CATSRGREYEQYF
>TRBV27|NA|NA|TRBJ2-2
TGTGCCAGCAGACCTATCACCGGGGAGCTGTTTTTT
CASRPITGELFF
>TRBV9|NA|NA|TRBJ2-5
TGTGCCAGCAGCGTAGGGACGATCGTACAAGAGACCCAGTACTTC
CASSVGTIVQETQYF
>TRBV20-1|NA|many|TRBJ2-1
TGCAGTGGTAGGAGAAGCGGAAACTACAATGAGCAGTTCTTC
CSGRRSGNYNEQFF
>TRBV5-1|TRBD2|NA|TRBJ2-1
TGCGCCAGCAGTCCGTTGCGGGGGGGAAATGAGCAGTTCTTC
CASSPLRGGNEQFF
>TRBV29-1|TRBD2|few|TRBJ2-1
TGCAGCGTTGAAGATTACAGGGGCCTAGCGGGAGGAGACAATGAGCAGTTCTTC
CSVEDYRGLAGGDNEQFF
>TRBV20-1|NA|many|TRBJ2-1
TGCAGTGCTAGTGGGAGAACCTACAATGAGCAGTTCTTC
CSASGRTYNEQFF
>TRBV7-9|TRBD2|few|TRBJ2-2
TGTGCCAGCAGCCCTTCCTTGGTGGTAGCGGGAGTCGACACCGGGGAGCTGTTTTTT
CASSPSLVVAGVDTGELFF
>TRBV6-1|TRBD2|NA|TRBJ2-7
TGTGCCAGCAGTGGGCGGGGGGCTGCCGAGCAGTACTTC
CASSGRGAAEQYF
>TRBV6-2/TRBV6-3|NA|NA|TRBJ2-3
TGTGCCAGCAGCCGTGACGGGACTTTCACAGATACGCAGTATTTT
CASSRDGTFTDTQYF
>TRBV10-3|NA|few|TRBJ2-7
TGTGCCATCAACGAAGGGAGGATCGGCGAGCAGTACTTC
CAINEGRIGEQYF
>TRBV19|TRBD1|few|TRBJ2-7
TGTGCCAGTAGTACTTACCGGGACAGGGGTGCCTACGAGCAGTACTTC
CASSTYRDRGAYEQYF
>TRBV18|NA|few|TRBJ2-6
TGTGCCAGCTCCCCGGCGGGGTTATCTGGGGCCAACGTCCTGACTTTC
CASSPAGLSGANVLTF
>TRBV4-1|NA|NA|TRBJ2-7
TGCGCCAGCAGCCAAGATCGGGGGATCTCCTACGAGCAGTACTTC
CASSQDRGISYEQYF
>TRBV18|NA|NA|TRBJ2-2
TGTGCCAGCTCACCACAGGTGGGCGGGGAGCTGTTTTTT
CASSPQVGGELFF
>TRBV4-3|NA|NA|TRBJ2-1
TGCGCCAGCAGCTGGTATCAGGAGGACAATGAGCAGTTCTTC
CASSWYQEDNEQFF
>TRBV24-1|TRBD1|few|TRBJ1-5
TGTGCCACCAGCCAGGGGGCCTCTTTCAATCAGCCCCAGCATTTT
CATSQGASFNQPQHF